The clone carrying this T cell receptor beta chain was picked up one time. Its cognate antigen is unknown. Other nucleotide sequences in the sample specify the same CDR3. Using immunoSEQ multiplex PCR, the repertoire was profiled, and TCRdb retains in-frame clones only, with some absent. The sample has some 2,500,000 clones, 93% seen once. The CDR3 covers 14 residues. Trimming removed 3 bases at V and 1 base at J, with 9 bases between. CDR1 is LNHDA and CDR2 is SQIVND in the germline V gene (reference sequence). This entry is derived from a study of shared clonotypes between healthy human individuals. Study details: Aged between 18 and 49, the donors were two women and three men. Used for every donor were three CD4 naive, three CD4 memory, two CD8 naive and one CD8 memory plate. Notes on the study in general: A limitation of the genetic and exposure-history diversity represented arose from few donors. Among donors, sharing of clonotypes was expected to be affected by sequencing depth.

This TCR was recovered from a man aged 18 to 30 in good health. Some clones in this sample may be carry-over from other donors' samples. J is TRBJ2-5 and V is TRBV19, with D maybe TRBD1 (6 bases). The sequencing sample was made of naive CD4+ T cells from PBMCs. Sample subset: CD45RA+ positively selected. The CDR3 is CASSMTGPQETQYF. Here the CDR3 DNA reads TGTGCCAGTAGTATGACAGGCCCCCAAGAGACCCAGTACTTC.